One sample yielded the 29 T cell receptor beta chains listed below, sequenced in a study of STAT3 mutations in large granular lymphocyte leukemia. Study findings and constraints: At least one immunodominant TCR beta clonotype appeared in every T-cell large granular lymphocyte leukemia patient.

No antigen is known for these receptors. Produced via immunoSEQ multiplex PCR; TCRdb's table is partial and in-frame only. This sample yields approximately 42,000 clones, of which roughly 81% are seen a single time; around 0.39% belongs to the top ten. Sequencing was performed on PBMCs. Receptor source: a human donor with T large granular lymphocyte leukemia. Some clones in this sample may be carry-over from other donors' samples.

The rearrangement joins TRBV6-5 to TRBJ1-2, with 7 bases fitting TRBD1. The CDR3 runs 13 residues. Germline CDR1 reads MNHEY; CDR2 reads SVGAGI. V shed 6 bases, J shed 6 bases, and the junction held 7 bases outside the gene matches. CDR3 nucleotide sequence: TGTGCCAGCAGGTCACAGGGGTTTAATGGCTACACCTTC. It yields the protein CASRSQGFNGYTF.

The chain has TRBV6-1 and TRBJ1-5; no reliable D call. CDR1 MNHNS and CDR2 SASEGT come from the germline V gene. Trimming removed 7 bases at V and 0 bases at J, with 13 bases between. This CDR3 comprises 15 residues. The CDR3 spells CASNPEPYSNQPQHF. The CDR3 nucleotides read TGTGCCAGCAATCCAGAACCGTATAGCAATCAGCCCCAGCATTTT.

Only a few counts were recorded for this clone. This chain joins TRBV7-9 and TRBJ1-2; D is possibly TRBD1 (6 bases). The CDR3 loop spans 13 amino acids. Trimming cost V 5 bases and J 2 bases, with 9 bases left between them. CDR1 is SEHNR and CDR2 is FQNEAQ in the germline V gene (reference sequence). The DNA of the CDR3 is TGTGCCAGCAGCGCCACAGGGAACTATGGCTACACCTTC. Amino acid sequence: CASSATGNYGYTF.

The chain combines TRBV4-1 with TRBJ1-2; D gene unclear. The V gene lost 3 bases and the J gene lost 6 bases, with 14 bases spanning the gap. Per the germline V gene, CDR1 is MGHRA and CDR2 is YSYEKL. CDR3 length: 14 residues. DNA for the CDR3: TGCGCCAGCAGCCACACTTTCACCGAGAATGGCTACACCTTC. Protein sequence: CASSHTFTENGYTF.

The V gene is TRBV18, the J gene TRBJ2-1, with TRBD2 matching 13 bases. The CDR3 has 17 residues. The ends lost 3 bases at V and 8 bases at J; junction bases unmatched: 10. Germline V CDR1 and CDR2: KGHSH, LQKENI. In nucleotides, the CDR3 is TGTGCCAGCTCACCCTTGGGACTAGCGGGGCGCCTGGATGAGCAGTTCTTC. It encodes CASSPLGLAGRLDEQFF.

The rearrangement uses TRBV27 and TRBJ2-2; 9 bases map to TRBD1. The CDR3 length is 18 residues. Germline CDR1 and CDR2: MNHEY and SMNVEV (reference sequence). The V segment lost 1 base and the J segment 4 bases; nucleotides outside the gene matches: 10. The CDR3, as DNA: TGTGCCAGCAGTTTATTAGTCGGGGACAGGGACCGCACCGGGGAGCTGTTTTTT. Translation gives CASSLLVGDRDRTGELFF.

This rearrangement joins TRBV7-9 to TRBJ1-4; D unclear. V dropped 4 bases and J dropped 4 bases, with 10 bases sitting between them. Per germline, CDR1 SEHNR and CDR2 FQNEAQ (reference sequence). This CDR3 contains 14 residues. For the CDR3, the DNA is TGTGCCAGCAGCTATGCCGGGATTAATGAAAAACTGTTTTTT. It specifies CASSYAGINEKLFF.

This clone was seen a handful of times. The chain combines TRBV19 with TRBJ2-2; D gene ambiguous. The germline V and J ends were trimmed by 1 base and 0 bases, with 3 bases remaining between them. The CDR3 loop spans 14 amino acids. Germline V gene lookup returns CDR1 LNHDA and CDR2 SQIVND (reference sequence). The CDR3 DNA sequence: TGTGCCAGTAGTATAGTCCCGAACACCGGGGAGCTGTTTTTT. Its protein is CASSIVPNTGELFF.

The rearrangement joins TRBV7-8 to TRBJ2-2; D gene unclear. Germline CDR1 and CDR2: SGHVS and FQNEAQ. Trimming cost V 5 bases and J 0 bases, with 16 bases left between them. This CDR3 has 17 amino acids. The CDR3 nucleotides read TGTGCCAGCAGCCACAAGTCTACCCCGACGAACACCGGGGAGCTGTTTTTT. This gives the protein CASSHKSTPTNTGELFF.

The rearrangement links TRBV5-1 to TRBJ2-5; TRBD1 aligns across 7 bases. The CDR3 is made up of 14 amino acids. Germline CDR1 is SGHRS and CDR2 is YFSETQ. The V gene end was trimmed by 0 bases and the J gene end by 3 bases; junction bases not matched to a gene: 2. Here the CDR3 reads CASSLGQGKETQYF. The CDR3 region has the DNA TGCGCCAGCAGCTTGGGACAGGGAAAAGAGACCCAGTACTTC. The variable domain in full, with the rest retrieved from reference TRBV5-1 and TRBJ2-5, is KAGVTQTPRYLIKTRGQQVTLSCSPISGHRSVSWYQQTPGQGLQFLFEYFSETQRNKGNFPGRFSGRQFSNSRSEMNVSTLELGDSALYLCASSLGQGKETQYFGPGTRLLVL.

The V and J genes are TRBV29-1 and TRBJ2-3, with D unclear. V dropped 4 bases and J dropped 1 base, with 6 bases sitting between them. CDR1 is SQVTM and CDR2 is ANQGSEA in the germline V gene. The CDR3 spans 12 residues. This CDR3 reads CSVVLGTDTQYF. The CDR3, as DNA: TGCAGCGTTGTATTGGGCACAGATACGCAGTATTTT.

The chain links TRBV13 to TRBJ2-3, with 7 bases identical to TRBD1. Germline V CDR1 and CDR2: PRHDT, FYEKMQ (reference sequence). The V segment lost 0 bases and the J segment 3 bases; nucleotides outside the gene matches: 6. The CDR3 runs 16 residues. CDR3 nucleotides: TGTGCCAGCAGCTTAGGGAGGGGGCAAGGGACAGATACGCAGTATTTT. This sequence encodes CASSLGRGQGTDTQYF.

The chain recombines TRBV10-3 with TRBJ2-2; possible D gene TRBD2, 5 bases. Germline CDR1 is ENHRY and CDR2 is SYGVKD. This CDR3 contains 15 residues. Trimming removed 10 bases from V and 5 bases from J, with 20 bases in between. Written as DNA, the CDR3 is TGTGCCACCGAGCTTTCACGGGGTGGAACCGGGGAGCTGTTTTTT. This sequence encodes CATELSRGGTGELFF.

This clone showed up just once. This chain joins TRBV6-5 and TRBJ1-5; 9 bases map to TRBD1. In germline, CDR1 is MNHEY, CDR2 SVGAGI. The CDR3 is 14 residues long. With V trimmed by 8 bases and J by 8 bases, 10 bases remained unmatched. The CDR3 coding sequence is TGTGCCAGCGGTCATACAGGGGGCGGGGAGCCCCAGCATTTT. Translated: CASGHTGGGEPQHF.

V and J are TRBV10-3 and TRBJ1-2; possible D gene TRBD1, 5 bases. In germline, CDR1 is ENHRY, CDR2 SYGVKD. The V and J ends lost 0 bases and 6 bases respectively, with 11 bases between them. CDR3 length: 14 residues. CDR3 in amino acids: CAISESTTVHGYTF. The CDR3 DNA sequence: TGTGCCATCAGTGAGTCGACGACAGTTCATGGCTACACCTTC.

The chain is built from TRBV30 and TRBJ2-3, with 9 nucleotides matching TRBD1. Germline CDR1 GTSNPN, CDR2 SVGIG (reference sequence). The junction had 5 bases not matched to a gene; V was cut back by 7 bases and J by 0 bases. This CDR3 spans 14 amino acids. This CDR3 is CASDRGLSTDTQYF. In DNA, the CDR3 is TGTGCCTCGGACAGGGGCTTGAGCACAGATACGCAGTATTTT.

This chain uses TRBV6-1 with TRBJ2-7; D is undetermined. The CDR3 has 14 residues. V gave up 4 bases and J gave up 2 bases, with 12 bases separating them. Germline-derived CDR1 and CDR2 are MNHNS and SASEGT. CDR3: CASSAEDGPYEQYV. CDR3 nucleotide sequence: TGTGCCAGCAGTGCGGAAGACGGACCCTACGAGCAGTACGTC.

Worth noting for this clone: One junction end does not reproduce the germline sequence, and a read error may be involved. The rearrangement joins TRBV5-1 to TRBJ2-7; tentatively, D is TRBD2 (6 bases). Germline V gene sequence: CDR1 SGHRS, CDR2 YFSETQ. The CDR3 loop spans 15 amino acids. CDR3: CASSLGPGLTYEQYF. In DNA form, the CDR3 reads TGCGCCAGCAGCTTGGGGCCCGGACTAACCTACGAGCAGTATTTC. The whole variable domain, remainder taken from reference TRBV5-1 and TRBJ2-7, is KAGVTQTPRYLIKTRGQQVTLSCSPISGHRSVSWYQQTPGQGLQFLFEYFSETQRNKGNFPGRFSGRQFSNSRSEMNVSTLELGDSALYLCASSLGPGLTYEQYFGPGTRLTVT.

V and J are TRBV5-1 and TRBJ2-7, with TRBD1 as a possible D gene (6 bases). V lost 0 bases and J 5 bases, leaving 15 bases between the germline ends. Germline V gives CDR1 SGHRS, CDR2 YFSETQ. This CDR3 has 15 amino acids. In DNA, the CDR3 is TGCGCCAGCAGCTTGGGGTTATCAGGGGTCGACGAGCAGTACTTC. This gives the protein CASSLGLSGVDEQYF.

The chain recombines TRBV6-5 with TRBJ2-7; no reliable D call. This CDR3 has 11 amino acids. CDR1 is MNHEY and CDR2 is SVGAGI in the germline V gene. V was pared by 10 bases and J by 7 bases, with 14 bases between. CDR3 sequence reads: CAKQRLGEQYV. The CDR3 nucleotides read TGTGCCAAGCAGCGTCTCGGTGAGCAGTACGTC.

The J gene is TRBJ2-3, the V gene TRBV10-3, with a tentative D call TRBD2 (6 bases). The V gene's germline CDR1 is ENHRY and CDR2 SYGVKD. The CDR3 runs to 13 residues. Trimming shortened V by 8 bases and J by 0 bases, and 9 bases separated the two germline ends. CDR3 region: CAIGAGSTDTQYF. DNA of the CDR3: TGTGCCATCGGGGCGGGGAGCACAGATACGCAGTATTTT.

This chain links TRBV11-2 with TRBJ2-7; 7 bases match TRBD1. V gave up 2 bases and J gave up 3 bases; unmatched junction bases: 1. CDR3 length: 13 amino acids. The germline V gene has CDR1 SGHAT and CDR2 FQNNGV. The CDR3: CASSLQGVYEQYF. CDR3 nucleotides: TGTGCCAGCAGCTTACAGGGGGTCTACGAGCAGTACTTC. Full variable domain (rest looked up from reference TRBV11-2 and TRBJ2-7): EAGVAQSPRYKIIEKRQSVAFWCNPISGHATLYWYQQILGQGPKLLIQFQNNGVVDDSQLPKDRFSAERLKGVDSTLKIQPAKLEDSAVYLCASSLQGVYEQYFGPGTRLTVT.

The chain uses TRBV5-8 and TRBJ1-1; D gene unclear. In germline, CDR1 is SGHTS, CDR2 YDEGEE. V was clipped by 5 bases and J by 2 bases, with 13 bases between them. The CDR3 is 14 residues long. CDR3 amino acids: CASRPWGFNTEAFF. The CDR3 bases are TGTGCCAGCAGGCCCTGGGGATTCAACACTGAAGCTTTCTTT.

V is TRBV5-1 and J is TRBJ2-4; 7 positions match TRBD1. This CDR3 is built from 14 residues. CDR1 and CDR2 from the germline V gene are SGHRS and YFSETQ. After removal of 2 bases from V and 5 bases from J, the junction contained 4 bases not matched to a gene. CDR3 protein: CASSFRTGENIQYF. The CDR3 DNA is TGCGCCAGCAGCTTTCGGACAGGCGAAAACATTCAGTACTTC.

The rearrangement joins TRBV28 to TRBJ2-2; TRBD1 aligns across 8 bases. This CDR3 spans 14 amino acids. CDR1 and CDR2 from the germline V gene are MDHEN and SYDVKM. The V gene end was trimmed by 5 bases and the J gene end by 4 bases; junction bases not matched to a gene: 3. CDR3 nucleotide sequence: TGTGCCAGCAGTGGGGACAGGCGCACCGGGGAGCTGTTTTTT. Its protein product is CASSGDRRTGELFF.

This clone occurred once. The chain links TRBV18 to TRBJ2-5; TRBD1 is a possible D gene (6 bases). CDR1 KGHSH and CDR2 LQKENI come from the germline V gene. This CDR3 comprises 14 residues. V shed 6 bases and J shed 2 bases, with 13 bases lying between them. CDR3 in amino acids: CASSLGQIQETQYF. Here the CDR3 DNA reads TGTGCCAGCTCCCTCGGACAGATTCAAGAGACCCAGTACTTC.

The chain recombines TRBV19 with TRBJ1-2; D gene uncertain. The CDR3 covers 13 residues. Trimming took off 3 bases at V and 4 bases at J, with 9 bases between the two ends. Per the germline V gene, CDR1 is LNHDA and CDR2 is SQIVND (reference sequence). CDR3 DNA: TGTGCCAGTAGTATGGGAGGTCTCTATGGCTACACCTTC. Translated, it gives CASSMGGLYGYTF.

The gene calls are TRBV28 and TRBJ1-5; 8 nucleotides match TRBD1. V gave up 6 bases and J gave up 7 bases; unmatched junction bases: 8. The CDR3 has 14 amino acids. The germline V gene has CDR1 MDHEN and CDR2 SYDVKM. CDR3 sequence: CASRPTGVGQPQHF. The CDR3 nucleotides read TGTGCCAGCAGGCCGACAGGGGTCGGGCAGCCCCAGCATTTT.

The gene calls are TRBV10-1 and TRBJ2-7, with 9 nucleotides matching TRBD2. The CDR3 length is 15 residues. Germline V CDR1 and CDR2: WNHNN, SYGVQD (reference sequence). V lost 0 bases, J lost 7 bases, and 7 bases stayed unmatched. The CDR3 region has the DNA TGCGCCAGCAGTGAGTCGCGGGGGGGTCCGGGGGAGCAGTACGTC. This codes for CASSESRGGPGEQYV.